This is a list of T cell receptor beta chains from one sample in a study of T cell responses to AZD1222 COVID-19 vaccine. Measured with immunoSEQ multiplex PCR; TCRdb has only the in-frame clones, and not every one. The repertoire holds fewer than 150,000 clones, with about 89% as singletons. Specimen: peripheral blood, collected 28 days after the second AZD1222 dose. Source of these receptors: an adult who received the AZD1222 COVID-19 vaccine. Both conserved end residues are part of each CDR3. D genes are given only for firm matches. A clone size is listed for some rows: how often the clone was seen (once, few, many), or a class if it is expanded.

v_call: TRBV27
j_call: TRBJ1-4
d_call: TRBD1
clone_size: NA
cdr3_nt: TGTGCCAGCCAAACGCCGGGACAGGGGGGAAAACTGTTTTTT
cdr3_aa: CASQTPGQGGKLFF

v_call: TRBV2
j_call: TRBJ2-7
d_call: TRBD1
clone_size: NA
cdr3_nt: TGTGCCAGCTCCGGACAGGGGAGACACGAGCAGTACTTC
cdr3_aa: CASSGQGRHEQYF

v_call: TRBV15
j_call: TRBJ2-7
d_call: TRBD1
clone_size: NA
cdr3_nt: TGTGCCACCAGCCGAGTCTACGAGACAGGGACGTCCGAGCAGTACTTC
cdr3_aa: CATSRVYETGTSEQYF

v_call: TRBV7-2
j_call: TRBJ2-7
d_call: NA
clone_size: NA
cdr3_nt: TGTGCCAGCAGCTCCCGGGACTCGATCTCCTACGAGCAGTACTTC
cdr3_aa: CASSSRDSISYEQYF

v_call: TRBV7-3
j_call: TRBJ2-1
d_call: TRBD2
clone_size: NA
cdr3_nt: TGTGCCAGCAGCCGTGGACTAGCGGGAAAGGATGAGCAGTTCTTC
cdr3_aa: CASSRGLAGKDEQFF

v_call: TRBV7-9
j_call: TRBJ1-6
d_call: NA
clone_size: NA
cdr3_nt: TGTGCCAGCAGCTTAGTTGGTATATCACCCCTCCACTTT
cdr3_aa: CASSLVGISPLHF

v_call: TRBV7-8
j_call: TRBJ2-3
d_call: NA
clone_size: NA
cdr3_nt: TGTGCCAGCAGCTTAAAAGGGGCAGATACGCAGTATTTT
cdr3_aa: CASSLKGADTQYF

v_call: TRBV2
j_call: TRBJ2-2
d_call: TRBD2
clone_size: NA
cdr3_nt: TGTGCCAGCAAGCGGGGAGTAGGGAACACCGGGGAGCTGTTTTTT
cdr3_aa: CASKRGVGNTGELFF

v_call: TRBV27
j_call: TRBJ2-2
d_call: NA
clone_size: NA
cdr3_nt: TGTGCCAGCAGTTTATCACGGGTGGCCGGGGAGCTGTTTTTT
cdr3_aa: CASSLSRVAGELFF

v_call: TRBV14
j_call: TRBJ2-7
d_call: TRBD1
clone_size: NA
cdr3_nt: TGTGCCAGCAGCCAAGTCACAGGGGCCGAGCAGTACTTC
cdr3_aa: CASSQVTGAEQYF

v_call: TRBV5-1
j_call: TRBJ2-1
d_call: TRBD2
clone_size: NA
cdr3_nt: TGCGCCAGCAGCTTGAGTAGCGGGGGGGCCAATGAGCAGTTCTTC
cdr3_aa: CASSLSSGGANEQFF

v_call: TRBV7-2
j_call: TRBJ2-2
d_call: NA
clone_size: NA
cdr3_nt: TGTGCCAGCAGCTTCGCGGCCGCCGGGGAGCTGTTTTTT
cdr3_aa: CASSFAAAGELFF

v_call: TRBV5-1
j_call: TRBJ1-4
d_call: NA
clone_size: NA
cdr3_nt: TGCGCCAGCAGCTTGGATGCTGGCAGGGGTAATGAAAAACTGTTTTTT
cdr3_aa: CASSLDAGRGNEKLFF

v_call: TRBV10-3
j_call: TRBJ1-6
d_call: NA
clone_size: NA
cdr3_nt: TGTGCCATCAGACACGGACGGGGAGATAATTCACCCCTCCACTTT
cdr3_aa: CAIRHGRGDNSPLHF

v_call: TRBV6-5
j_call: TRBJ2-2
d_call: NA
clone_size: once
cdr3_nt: TGTGCCAGCAAGGGTCTGAGCACCGGGGAGCTGTTTTTT
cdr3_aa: CASKGLSTGELFF

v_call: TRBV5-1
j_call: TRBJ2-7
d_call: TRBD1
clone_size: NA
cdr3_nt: TGCGCCAGCAGCTGGGGGAGACAGGGGCTCTACGAGCAGTACTTC
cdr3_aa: CASSWGRQGLYEQYF

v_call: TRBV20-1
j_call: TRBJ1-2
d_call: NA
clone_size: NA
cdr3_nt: TGCAGTGCTAGTGAGTGGACTAGAGGGTATGGCTACACCTTC
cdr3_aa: CSASEWTRGYGYTF

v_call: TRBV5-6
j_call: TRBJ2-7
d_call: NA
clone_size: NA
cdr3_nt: TGTGCCAGCAGCTTGGGGCCTAGCGAAATCTACGAGCAGTACTTC
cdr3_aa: CASSLGPSEIYEQYF

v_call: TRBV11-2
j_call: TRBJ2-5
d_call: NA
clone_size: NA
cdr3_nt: TGTGCCAGCAGCATGGAGATTGCATTCGGCCAAGAGACCCAGTACTTC
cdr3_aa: CASSMEIAFGQETQYF

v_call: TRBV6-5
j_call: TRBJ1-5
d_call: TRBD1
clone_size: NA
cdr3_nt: TGTGCCAGCAGCCGCGACAGGGATGGCCAGCCCCAGCATTTT
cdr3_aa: CASSRDRDGQPQHF

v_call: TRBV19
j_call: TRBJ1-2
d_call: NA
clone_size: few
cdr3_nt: TGTGCCAGTAGTATAGGCTGGGGGGAATCCTATGGCTACACCTTC
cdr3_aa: CASSIGWGESYGYTF

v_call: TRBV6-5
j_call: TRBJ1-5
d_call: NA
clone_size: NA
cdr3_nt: TGTGCCAGCAGTCATACGAAAAATCAGCCCCAGCATTTT
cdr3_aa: CASSHTKNQPQHF

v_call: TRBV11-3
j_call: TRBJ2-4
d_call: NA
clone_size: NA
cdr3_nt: TGTGCCAGCAGCTTATCGGGTTGGGGTGAAAAAGCCAAAAACATTCAGTACTTC
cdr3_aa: CASSLSGWGEKAKNIQYF

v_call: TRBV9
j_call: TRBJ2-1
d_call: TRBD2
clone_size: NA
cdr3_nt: TGTGCCAGCAGCAAATCTCGGCGGACTAGCGGGTATGCTAGCTCCTACAATGAGCAGTTCTTC
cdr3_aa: CASSKSRRTSGYASSYNEQFF

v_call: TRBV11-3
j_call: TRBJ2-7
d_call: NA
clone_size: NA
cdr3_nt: TGTGCCAGCAGCTCGTACAGGGTCTACGAGCAGTACTTC
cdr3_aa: CASSSYRVYEQYF

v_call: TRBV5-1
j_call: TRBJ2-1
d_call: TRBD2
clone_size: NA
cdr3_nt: TGCGCCAGCAGCTGGACGTTTGTAGCGGGGGGCAACAATGAGCAGTTCTTC
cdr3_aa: CASSWTFVAGGNNEQFF

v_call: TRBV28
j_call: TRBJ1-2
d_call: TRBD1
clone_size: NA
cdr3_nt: TGTGCCAGCAGTTTTTTGGCTGTTGGAACACAGGACAGGGGGGGGCCCTATGGCTACACCTTC
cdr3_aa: CASSFLAVGTQDRGGPYGYTF

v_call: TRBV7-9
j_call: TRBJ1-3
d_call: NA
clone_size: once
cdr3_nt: TGTGCCAGCAGCCCCAACCCGCCCCGGCGCTCTGGAAACACCATATATTTT
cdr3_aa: CASSPNPPRRSGNTIYF

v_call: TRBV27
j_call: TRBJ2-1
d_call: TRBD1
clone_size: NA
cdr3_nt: TGTGCCAGCAGTAGGGGGACAGGGAGGTTGAGCGGGGCTGAGCAGTTCTTC
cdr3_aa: CASSRGTGRLSGAEQFF

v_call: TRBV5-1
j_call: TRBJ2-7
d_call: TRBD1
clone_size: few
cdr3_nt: TGCGCCAGCAGCTGGACGCCGGGACAGAATTACGAGCAGTACTTC
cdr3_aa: CASSWTPGQNYEQYF